Following are 8 T cell receptor beta chains from one sample sequenced in a study of T cells in Graves' hyperthyroidism and ophthalmopathy. TCR beta CDR3 sequences were amplified from RNA transcripts. Primed by the HTBI set, a first-round RT-PCR was run on the TCR CDR3. Via MiXCR, TCRdb re-called the multiplex PCR reads, giving one row per CDR3 protein. The sample holds fewer than 650,000 distinct CDR3 sequences; roughly 14% are singletons and the top ten take roughly 6.2%. The sequencing sample was made of blood. Receptors originate from a woman in her 30s with Graves' hyperthyroidism that later progressed to Graves' ophthalmopathy.

This clonotype was counted at least ten times. V gene TRBV6-1 combines with J gene TRBJ2-7; no clear D gene. V was clipped by 6 bases and J by 5 bases, with 17 bases between them. Germline V gene lookup returns CDR1 MNHNS and CDR2 SASEGT. CDR3 length: 14 residues. The CDR3 is CASSRPHLQDEQYF. The CDR3 bases are TGTGCCAGCAGCCGACCTCATCTTCAAGACGAGCAGTACTTC.

This clonotype appeared many times. This chain links TRBV7-2 with TRBJ2-5; TRBD2 matches 11 bases. CDR1 and CDR2 from the germline V gene are SGHTA and FQGNSA. V was clipped by 2 bases and J by 5 bases; unmatched bases: 7. The CDR3 contains 16 residues. The CDR3 sequence is CASSLLLAGGGETQYF. CDR3 nucleotide sequence: TGTGCCAGCAGCTTATTGTTAGCGGGAGGGGGGGAGACCCAGTACTTC.

A few counts support this clonotype. The CDR3 spells CASSPPLLVMNTEAFF. The CDR3 DNA reads as TGTGCCAGCTCACCACCGCTTCTAGTGATGAACACTGAAGCTTTCTTT. The rearrangement joins TRBV18 to TRBJ1-1; D not certain. The CDR3 is made up of 16 amino acids. Trimming shortened V by 0 bases and J by 0 bases, and 11 bases separated the two germline ends. CDR1 and CDR2 (germline): KGHSH, LQKENI.

This clonotype was recorded a few times. This chain uses TRBV5-1 with TRBJ2-6, with D possibly being TRBD1 (5 bases). V was shortened by 4 bases and J by 3 bases, with 11 bases between the two germline ends. Germline V gives CDR1 SGHRS, CDR2 YFSETQ. CDR3 size: 15 residues. The chain's CDR3 is CASSVGVNGANVLTF. The CDR3 DNA reads TGCGCCAGCAGCGTAGGGGTAAATGGGGCCAACGTCCTGACTTTC.

This clonotype showed up many times. The chain uses TRBV28 and TRBJ1-5; D might be TRBD1 (5 bases). CDR3 length equals 15 residues. Trimming took 4 bases from V and 1 from J, leaving 11 bases between them. Germline V CDR1 and CDR2: MDHEN, SYDVKM. The CDR3 loop is CASSSDSISNQPQHF. The CDR3 DNA reads as TGTGCCAGCAGTTCCGACAGTATAAGCAATCAGCCCCAGCATTTT.

This clonotype was recorded at least ten times. The chain employs TRBV2 and TRBJ2-1; D not certain. Trimming removed 6 bases from V and 3 bases from J, with 15 bases in between. CDR3 length: 15 residues. Germline V CDR1 and CDR2: SNHLY, FYNNEI. The chain's CDR3 is CASSKGQEGYNEQFF. The CDR3 DNA reads TGTGCCAGCAGCAAAGGTCAGGAAGGCTACAATGAGCAGTTCTTC.

This clonotype was observed many times. The gene calls are TRBV7-9 and TRBJ2-7; D is uncertain. Germline CDR1 is SEHNR and CDR2 is FQNEAQ (reference sequence). The length of the CDR3 is 13 residues. Trimming took 7 bases from V and 5 from J, leaving 15 bases between them. Here the CDR3 reads CASIGPIEDEQYF. The CDR3 bases are TGTGCCAGCATCGGACCTATCGAGGACGAGCAGTACTTC.

This clonotype was picked up many times. The rearrangement uses TRBV30 and TRBJ2-7; a weak D match, TRBD1 (5 bases). V dropped 2 bases and J dropped 3 bases, with 11 bases sitting between them. Germline V CDR1 and CDR2: GTSNPN, SVGIG (reference sequence). CDR3 length: 13 amino acids. Here the CDR3 reads CAWSTQGNYEQYF. As DNA, the CDR3 is TGTGCCTGGAGTACCCAGGGCAACTACGAGCAGTACTTC.